A selection of T cell receptor beta chains follows, all from one sample in a study of T cells after yellow fever vaccination. Each CDR3 protein is one row after TCRdb ran MiXCR on the 5' RACE reads. The sample yields 100,000 to 150,000 distinct CDR3 sequences, about 7.8% seen once. The source material was CD4+ T cells sorted from PBMCs, sampled around 45 days after the first yellow fever vaccination. The receptors originated from a young man who received the YFV17D yellow fever vaccine. Both conserved end residues are part of each CDR3. A D gene is named only where the DNA matches it firmly. Size is omitted from some rows. Given values are once, few, many or a class for expanded clones.

J,V,size,D,CDR3,DNA
TRBJ2-1,TRBV11-2,many,.,CASSLDVDEQFF,TGTGCCAGCAGCTTAGACGTGGATGAGCAGTTCTTC
TRBJ2-1,TRBV5-1,many,.,CASSLGAGKSPALSF,TGCGCCAGCAGCTTGGGCGCGGGAAAATCCCCAGCCCTAAGCTTC
TRBJ1-1,TRBV6-5,many,.,CATQFGRVQGGFTEAFF,TGTGCCACCCAATTCGGCCGTGTCCAGGGCGGATTCACTGAAGCTTTCTTT
TRBJ2-7,TRBV20-1,many,.,CSAIGGPYGEQYF,TGCAGTGCTATCGGGGGCCCGTACGGCGAGCAGTACTTC
TRBJ1-3,TRBV20-1,.,.,CCARVAQGSGNTIYF,TGCTGTGCTAGGGTGGCCCAGGGTTCGGGAAACACCATATATTTT
TRBJ2-3,TRBV20-1,many,.,CSASLPGRTDTQYF,TGCAGTGCTAGCCTTCCTGGGAGGACAGATACGCAGTATTTT
TRBJ1-5,TRBV15,few,.,CATSRERGRNQPQHF,TGTGCCACCAGCAGAGAACGGGGCAGGAATCAGCCCCAGCATTTT
TRBJ1-4,TRBV6-1,.,.,CASRLTATNEKLFF,TGTGCCAGCAGACTGACAGCAACTAATGAAAAACTGTTTTTT
TRBJ1-2,TRBV5-8,many,TRBD1,CASSFLGQGYGYTF,TGTGCCAGCAGCTTCCTCGGACAGGGCTATGGCTACACCTTC
TRBJ2-1,TRBV6-1,many,TRBD2,CASSGGGGSYNEQFF,TGTGCCAGCAGTGGGGGGGGTGGTTCCTACAATGAGCAGTTCTTC
TRBJ2-2,TRBV29-1,many,TRBD1,CSAGGTGAWYTGELFF,TGCAGCGCCGGGGGGACAGGGGCTTGGTACACCGGGGAGCTGTTTTTT
TRBJ2-1,TRBV27,many,.,CASSLLNQQYNEQFF,TGTGCCAGCAGTTTGCTGAACCAGCAGTACAATGAGCAGTTCTTC
TRBJ1-5,TRBV12-3/TRBV12-4,many,.,CASSLVTGSNQPQHF,TGTGCCAGCAGTTTAGTAACAGGGAGCAATCAGCCCCAGCATTTT
TRBJ1-5,TRBV4-1,many,.,CASSQPDSGPGPQHF,TGCGCCAGCAGCCAACCGGACTCCGGTCCGGGGCCCCAGCATTTT
TRBJ2-5,TRBV7-2,many,.,CASSPVETQYF,TGTGCCAGCAGCCCGGTGGAGACCCAGTACTTC
TRBJ2-4,TRBV4-2,few,.,CASTKGEVAIRMPIAKNIQYF,TGTGCCAGCACTAAGGGGGAGGTAGCTATCAGGATGCCGATAGCCAAAAACATTCAGTACTTC
TRBJ2-3,TRBV27,many,.,CASSLRAGITDTQYF,TGTGCCAGCAGTTTACGGGCGGGAATCACAGATACGCAGTATTTT
TRBJ1-2,TRBV5-1,few,.,CASSFESFYGYTF,TGCGCCAGCAGCTTCGAGAGCTTCTATGGCTACACCTTC
TRBJ2-7,TRBV6-5,few,.,CASSYSSAYEQYF,TGTGCCAGCAGTTACTCGTCAGCCTACGAGCAGTACTTC
TRBJ2-1,TRBV20-1,many,.,CSASGTPRDEQFF,TGCAGTGCTTCCGGGACCCCGCGGGATGAGCAGTTCTTC
TRBJ2-1,TRBV5-1,many,.,CASSLESSQIHNEQFF,TGCGCCAGCAGCTTGGAATCGAGCCAAATTCACAATGAGCAGTTCTTC
TRBJ2-3,TRBV5-1,many,TRBD2,CASSRARWSGRSTDTQYF,TGCGCCAGCAGCCGGGCTCGTTGGAGCGGGAGGAGCACAGATACGCAGTATTTT
TRBJ1-1,TRBV28,many,.,CASRYTGTEAFF,TGTGCCAGCAGATACACTGGTACTGAAGCTTTCTTT
TRBJ1-1,TRBV7-9,many,.,CASSLGGATEAFF,TGTGCCAGCAGCTTAGGAGGTGCCACTGAAGCTTTCTTT
TRBJ1-4,TRBV7-9,many,TRBD1,CASSLTGDGEKLFF,TGTGCCAGCAGCTTGACAGGGGATGGTGAAAAACTGTTTTTT
TRBJ2-6,TRBV11-2,many,.,CASSKLQGSGANVLTF,TGTGCCAGCAGCAAACTACAGGGATCCGGGGCCAACGTCCTGACTTTC
TRBJ2-4,TRBV5-4,many,TRBD1,CASSSTGDNIQYF,TGTGCCAGCAGCTCAACAGGGGATAACATTCAGTACTTC
TRBJ1-4,TRBV5-6,many,TRBD1,CASSLMAGGNEKLFF,TGTGCCAGCAGCTTGATGGCAGGGGGGAATGAAAAACTGTTTTTT
TRBJ2-1,TRBV2,many,.,CASRKTDSSYNEQFF,TGTGCCAGCAGAAAAACAGACAGCTCCTACAATGAGCAGTTCTTC
TRBJ2-6,TRBV5-1,many,.,CASSASSGANVLTF,TGCGCCAGCAGCGCCTCCTCTGGGGCCAACGTCCTGACTTTC
TRBJ2-2,TRBV5-4,many,TRBD1,CASSRGTGERAGELFF,TGTGCCAGCAGCCGCGGGACAGGGGAACGGGCCGGGGAGCTGTTTTTT
TRBJ2-3,TRBV11-2,many,TRBD2,CASSLEGTSGRNINTQYF,TGTGCCAGCAGCTTAGAAGGGACTAGCGGGAGGAACATTAATACGCAGTATTTT
TRBJ2-1,TRBV7-2,many,.,CASSLPGEQFF,TGTGCCAGCAGCTTACCCGGTGAGCAGTTCTTC
TRBJ2-3,TRBV28,many,TRBD1,CASSPRAAGGEAQYF,TGTGCCAGCAGTCCGCGGGCGGCAGGGGGCGAGGCGCAGTATTTT
TRBJ1-5,TRBV4-1,.,TRBD1,CASSQPRQGSNQPQHF,TGCGCCAGCAGCCAGCCTAGACAGGGTAGCAATCAGCCCCAGCATTTT
TRBJ2-2,TRBV7-6,many,.,CASRKTGENTGELFF,TGTGCCAGCAGAAAAACTGGGGAGAACACCGGGGAGCTGTTTTTT
TRBJ2-3,TRBV5-1,many,.,CASSISSSTDTQYF,TGCGCCAGCAGCATCAGTTCTAGCACAGATACGCAGTATTTT